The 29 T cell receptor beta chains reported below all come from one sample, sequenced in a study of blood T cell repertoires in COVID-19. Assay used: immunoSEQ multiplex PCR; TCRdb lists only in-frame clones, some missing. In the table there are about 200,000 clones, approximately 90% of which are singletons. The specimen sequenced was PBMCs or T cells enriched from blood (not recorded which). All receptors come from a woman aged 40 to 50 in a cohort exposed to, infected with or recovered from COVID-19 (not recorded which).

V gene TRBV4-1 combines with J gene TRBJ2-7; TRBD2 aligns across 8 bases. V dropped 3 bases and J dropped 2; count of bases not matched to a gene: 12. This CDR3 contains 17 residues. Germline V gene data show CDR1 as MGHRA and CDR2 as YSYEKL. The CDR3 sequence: CASSHSSPGLEAYEQYF. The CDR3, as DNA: TGCGCCAGCAGCCACTCCTCGCCGGGACTAGAGGCCTACGAGCAGTACTTC.

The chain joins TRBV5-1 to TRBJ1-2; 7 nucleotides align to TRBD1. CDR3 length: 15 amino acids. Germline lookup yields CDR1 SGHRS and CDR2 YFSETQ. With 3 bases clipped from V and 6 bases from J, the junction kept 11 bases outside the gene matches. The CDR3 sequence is CASSSPEQGLNGYTF. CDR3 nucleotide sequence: TGCGCCAGCAGCTCGCCAGAACAGGGGCTTAATGGCTACACCTTC.

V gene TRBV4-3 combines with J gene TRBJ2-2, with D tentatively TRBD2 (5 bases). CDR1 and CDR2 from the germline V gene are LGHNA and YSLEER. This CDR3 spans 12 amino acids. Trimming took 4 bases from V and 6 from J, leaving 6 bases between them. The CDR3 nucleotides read TGCGCCAGCAGCCGGAGGTCCGGGGAGCTGTTTTTT. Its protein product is CASSRRSGELFF.

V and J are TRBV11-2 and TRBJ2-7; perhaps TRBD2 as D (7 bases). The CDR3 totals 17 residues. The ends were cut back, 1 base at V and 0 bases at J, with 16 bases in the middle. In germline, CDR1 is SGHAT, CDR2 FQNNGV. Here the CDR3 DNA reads TGTGCCAGCAGCTTAGGACCCCTGGCGGGGGCCTCCTACGAGCAGTACTTC. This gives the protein CASSLGPLAGASYEQYF.

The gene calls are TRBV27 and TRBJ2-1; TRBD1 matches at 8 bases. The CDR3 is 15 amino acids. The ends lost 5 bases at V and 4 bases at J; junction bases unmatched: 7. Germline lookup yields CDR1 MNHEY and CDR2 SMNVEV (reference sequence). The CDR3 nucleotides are TGTGCCAGCAGTCCCTGGACAGGGAAGTACAATGAGCAGTTCTTC. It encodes CASSPWTGKYNEQFF.

The chain's CDR3 is CASSQDVGKRGSYEQYF. CDR3 DNA: TGTGCCAGCAGCCAAGATGTAGGAAAGCGGGGGTCCTACGAGCAGTACTTC. This chain uses TRBV4-2 with TRBJ2-7; 8 bases agree with TRBD2. This CDR3 spans 17 amino acids. Germline CDR1 reads LGHNA; CDR2 reads YNFKEQ. With V trimmed by 0 bases and J by 1 base, 8 bases remained unmatched.

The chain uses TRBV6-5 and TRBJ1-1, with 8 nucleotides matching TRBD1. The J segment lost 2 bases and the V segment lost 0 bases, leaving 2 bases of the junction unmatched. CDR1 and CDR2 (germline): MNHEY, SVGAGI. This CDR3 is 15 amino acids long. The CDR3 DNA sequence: TGTGCCAGCAGTTACTCCGGACAGGGAAACACTGAAGCTTTCTTT. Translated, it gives CASSYSGQGNTEAFF.

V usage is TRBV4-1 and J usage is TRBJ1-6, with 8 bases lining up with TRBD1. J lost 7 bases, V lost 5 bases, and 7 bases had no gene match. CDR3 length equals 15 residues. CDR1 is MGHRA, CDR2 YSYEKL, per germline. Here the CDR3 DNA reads TGCGCCAGCAGCACTCGGACAGGGTGGAATTCACCCCTCCACTTT. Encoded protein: CASSTRTGWNSPLHF.

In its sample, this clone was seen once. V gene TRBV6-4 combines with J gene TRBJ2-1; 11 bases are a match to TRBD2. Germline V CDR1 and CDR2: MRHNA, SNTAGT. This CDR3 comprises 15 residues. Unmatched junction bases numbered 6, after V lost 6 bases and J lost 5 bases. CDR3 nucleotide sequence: TGTGCCAGCAGAGATAGCGGGGGGGCCAACAATGAGCAGTTCTTC. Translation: CASRDSGGANNEQFF.

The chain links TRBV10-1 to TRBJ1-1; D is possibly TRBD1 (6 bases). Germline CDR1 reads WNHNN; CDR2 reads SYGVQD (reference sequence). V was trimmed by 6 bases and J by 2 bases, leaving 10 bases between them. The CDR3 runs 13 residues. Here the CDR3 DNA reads TGCGCCAGCAGAAGGACAGCCAACACTGAAGCTTTCTTT. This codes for CASRRTANTEAFF.

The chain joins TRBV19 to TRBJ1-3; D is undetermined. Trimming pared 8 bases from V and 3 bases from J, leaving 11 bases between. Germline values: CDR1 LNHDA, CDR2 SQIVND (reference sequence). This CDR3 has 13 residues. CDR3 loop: CASSGASGNTIYF. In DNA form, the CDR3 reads TGTGCCAGTTCGGGTGCAAGTGGAAACACCATATATTTT.

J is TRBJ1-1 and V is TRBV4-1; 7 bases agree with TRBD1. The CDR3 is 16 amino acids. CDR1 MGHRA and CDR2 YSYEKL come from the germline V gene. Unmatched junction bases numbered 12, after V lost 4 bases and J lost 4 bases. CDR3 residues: CASSLGWGQKTTEAFF. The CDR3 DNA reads TGCGCCAGCAGCCTAGGATGGGGACAGAAAACCACTGAAGCTTTCTTT.

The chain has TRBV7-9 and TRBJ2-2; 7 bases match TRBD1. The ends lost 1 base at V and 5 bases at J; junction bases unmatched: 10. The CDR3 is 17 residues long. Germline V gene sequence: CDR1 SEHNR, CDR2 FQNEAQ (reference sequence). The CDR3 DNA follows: TGTGCCAGCAGCTTAGTAGTTGGGACAGTGATAACCGGGGAGCTGTTTTTT. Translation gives CASSLVVGTVITGELFF.

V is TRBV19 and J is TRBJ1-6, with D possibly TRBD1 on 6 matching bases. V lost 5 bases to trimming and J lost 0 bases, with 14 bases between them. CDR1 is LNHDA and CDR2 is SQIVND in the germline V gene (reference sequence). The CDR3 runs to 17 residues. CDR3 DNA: TGTGCCAGTAGTTGGGGGCAGGGGAGCTCCTATAATTCACCCCTCCACTTT. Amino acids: CASSWGQGSSYNSPLHF.

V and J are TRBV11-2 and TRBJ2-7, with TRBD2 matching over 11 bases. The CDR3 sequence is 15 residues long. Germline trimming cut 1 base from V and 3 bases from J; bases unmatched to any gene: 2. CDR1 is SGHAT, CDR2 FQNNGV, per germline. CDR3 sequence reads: CASSLATSGGYEQYF. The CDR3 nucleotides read TGTGCCAGCAGCTTAGCCACTAGCGGGGGCTACGAGCAGTACTTC.

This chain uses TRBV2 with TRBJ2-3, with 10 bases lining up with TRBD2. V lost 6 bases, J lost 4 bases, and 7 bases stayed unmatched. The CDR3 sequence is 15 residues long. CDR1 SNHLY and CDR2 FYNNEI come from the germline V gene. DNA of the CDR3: TGTGCCAGCAGGGACCTAGCGGGAGTTTCAGATACGCAGTATTTT. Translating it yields CASRDLAGVSDTQYF.

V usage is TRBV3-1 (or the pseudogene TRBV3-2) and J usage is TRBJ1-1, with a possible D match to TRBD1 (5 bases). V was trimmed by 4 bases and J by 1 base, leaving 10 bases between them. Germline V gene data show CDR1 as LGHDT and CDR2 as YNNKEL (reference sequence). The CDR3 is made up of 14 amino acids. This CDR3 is CASSPDRENTEAFF. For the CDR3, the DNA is TGTGCCAGCAGCCCCGACAGAGAGAACACTGAAGCTTTCTTT.

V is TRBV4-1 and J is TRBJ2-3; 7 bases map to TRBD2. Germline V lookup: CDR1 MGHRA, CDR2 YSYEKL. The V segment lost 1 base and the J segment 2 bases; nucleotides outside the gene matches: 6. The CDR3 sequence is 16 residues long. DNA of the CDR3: TGCGCCAGCAGCCAAGTTCTAGCGGTTGACACAGATACGCAGTATTTT. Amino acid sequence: CASSQVLAVDTDTQYF.

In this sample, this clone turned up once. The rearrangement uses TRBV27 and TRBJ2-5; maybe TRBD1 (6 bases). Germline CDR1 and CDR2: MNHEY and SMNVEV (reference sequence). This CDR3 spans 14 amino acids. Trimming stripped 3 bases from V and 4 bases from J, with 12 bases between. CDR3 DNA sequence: TGTGCCAGCAGTTTCTGGGGGCGCAGAGAGACCCAGTACTTC. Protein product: CASSFWGRRETQYF.

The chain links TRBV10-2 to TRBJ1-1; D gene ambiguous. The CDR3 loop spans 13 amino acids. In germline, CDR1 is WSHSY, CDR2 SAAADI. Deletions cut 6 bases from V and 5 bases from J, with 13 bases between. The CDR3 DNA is TGCGCCAGCAGAGTCAGTCTTCCGACTGAAGCTTTCTTT. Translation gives CASRVSLPTEAFF.

This CDR3 reads CASSFQGARRTEAFF. The CDR3 nucleotides are TGTGCCAGCAGTTTTCAGGGGGCGCGTCGAACTGAAGCTTTCTTT. The J gene is TRBJ1-1, the V gene TRBV28; the match to TRBD1 covers 8 bases. Looked up from germline, CDR1 is MDHEN and CDR2 is SYDVKM. This CDR3 has 15 residues. V dropped 3 bases and J dropped 5; count of bases not matched to a gene: 8.

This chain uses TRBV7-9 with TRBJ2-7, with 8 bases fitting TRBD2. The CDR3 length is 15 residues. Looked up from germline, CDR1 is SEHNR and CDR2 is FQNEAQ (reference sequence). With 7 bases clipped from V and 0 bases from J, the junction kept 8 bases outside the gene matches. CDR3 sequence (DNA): TGTGCCAGCACCTATGAAGCGGGAGCCTCCTACGAGCAGTACTTC. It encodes CASTYEAGASYEQYF.

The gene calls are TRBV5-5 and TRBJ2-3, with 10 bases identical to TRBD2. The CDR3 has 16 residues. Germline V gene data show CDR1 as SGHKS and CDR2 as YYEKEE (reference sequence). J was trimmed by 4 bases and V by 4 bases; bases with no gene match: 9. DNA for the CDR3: TGTGCCAGCAGCGGGGAAAGCGGGAGGGGCGCAGATACGCAGTATTTT. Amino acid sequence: CASSGESGRGADTQYF.

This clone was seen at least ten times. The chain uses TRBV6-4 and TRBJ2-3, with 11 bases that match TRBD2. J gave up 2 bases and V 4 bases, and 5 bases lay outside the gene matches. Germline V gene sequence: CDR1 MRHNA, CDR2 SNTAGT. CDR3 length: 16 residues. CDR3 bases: TGTGCCAGCAGTGCCCAGACTAGCGGGAACACAGATACGCAGTATTTT. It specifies CASSAQTSGNTDTQYF.

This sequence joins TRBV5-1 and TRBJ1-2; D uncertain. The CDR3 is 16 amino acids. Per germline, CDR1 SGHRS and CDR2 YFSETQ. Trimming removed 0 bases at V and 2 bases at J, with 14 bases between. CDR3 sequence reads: CASSLGHTAANYGYTF. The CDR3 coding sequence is TGCGCCAGCAGCTTGGGCCATACAGCGGCGAACTATGGCTACACCTTC.

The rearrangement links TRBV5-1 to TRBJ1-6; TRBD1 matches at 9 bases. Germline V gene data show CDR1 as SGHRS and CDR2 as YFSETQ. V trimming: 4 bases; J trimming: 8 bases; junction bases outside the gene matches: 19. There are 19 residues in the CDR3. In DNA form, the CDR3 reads TGCGCCAGCAGCCAAACTGCGGGGACAGGGTTCATTCGAGATTCACCCCTCCACTTT. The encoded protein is CASSQTAGTGFIRDSPLHF.

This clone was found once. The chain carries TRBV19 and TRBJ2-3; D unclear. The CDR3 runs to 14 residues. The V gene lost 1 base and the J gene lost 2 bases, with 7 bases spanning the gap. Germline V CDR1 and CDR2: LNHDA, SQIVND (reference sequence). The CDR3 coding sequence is TGTGCCAGTAGTATAGTGGGCCACACAGATACGCAGTATTTT. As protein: CASSIVGHTDTQYF.

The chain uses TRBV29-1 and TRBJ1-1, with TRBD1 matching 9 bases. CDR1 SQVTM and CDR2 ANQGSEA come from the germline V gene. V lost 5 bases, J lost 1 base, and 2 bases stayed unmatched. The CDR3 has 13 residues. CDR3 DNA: TGCAGCGTTAAGGGACAGGGGAACACTGAAGCTTTCTTT. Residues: CSVKGQGNTEAFF.

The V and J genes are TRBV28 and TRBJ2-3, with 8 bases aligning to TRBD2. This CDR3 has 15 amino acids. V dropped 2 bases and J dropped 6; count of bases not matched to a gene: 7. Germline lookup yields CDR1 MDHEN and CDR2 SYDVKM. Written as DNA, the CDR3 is TGTGCCAGCAGTTTAAAGGCGGGGGGATCCGATACGCAGTATTTT. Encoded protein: CASSLKAGGSDTQYF.